The T cell receptor (beta chain) described here comes from a study of blood T cell repertoires in COVID-19. On the study more broadly: The study drew acute and convalescent COVID-19 samples from the United States, Italy and Spain. Nucleic acid was either cDNA or gDNA, and it came from T cells, B-cell-depleted T cells, or PBMCs.

The table came from immunoSEQ multiplex PCR; TCRdb's copy has only in-frame clones and leaves some out. The sample lists approximately 300,000 clones, over 70% occurring once. V was shortened by 1 base and J by 4 bases, with 9 bases between the two germline ends. Per germline, CDR1 LNHNV and CDR2 YYDKDF (reference sequence). This CDR3 has 14 amino acids. The receptor was derived from a woman aged 45-59 years with acute or convalescent COVID-19. Sequencing was done on a sample of peripheral blood. This chain uses TRBV15 with TRBJ2-3; D possibly corresponds to TRBD2 (5 bases). The CDR3 sequence: CATSRGQEADTQYF. CDR3 DNA sequence: TGTGCCACCAGCAGAGGGCAGGAGGCAGATACGCAGTATTTT. Full variable domain (remainder filled in from reference TRBV15 and TRBJ2-3): DAMVIQNPRYQVTQFGKPVTLSCSQTLNHNVMYWYQQKSSQAPKLLFHYYDKDFNNEADTPDNFQSRRPNTSFCFLDIRSPGLGDTAMYLCATSRGQEADTQYFGPGTRLTVL.